The rows below give T cell receptor beta chains drawn from one sample of a study of blood T cell repertoires in COVID-19. Here immunoSEQ multiplex PCR was the method, and the copy in TCRdb shows in-frame clones only, minus some. The sample contains 200,000 to 300,000 clones, roughly 90% of which appear only once. The sample taken for sequencing was peripheral blood. Receptor source: a woman aged 25-40 years with acute or convalescent COVID-19. CDR3s include the opening cysteine and the closing phenylalanine or tryptophan. A D gene is named only where the DNA matches it firmly. A row's size may be missing; if present it is once, few, many or a size class.

j_call	clone_size	v_call	d_call	cdr3_nt	cdr3_aa
TRBJ1-2	NA	TRBV10-3	NA	TGTGCCATCAGTGAGTCGAGGCCGCCAGTCGATAACTATGGCTACACCTTC	CAISESRPPVDNYGYTF
TRBJ1-6	NA	TRBV9	NA	TGTGCCAGCAGCGTTGGGAGCTCCTATAATTCACCCCTCCACTTT	CASSVGSSYNSPLHF
TRBJ1-5	NA	TRBV4-3	NA	TGCGCCAGCAGCCAAGATTGGGCAGCGGATAGCAATCAGCCCCAGCATTTT	CASSQDWAADSNQPQHF
TRBJ2-7	NA	TRBV10-3	NA	TGTGCCATCAGTGAGTGGACAGCCTACGAGCAGTACTTC	CAISEWTAYEQYF
TRBJ1-3	NA	TRBV19	NA	TGTGCCAGTAGACCCGTCGGGTCTGCAGGAAACACCATATATTTT	CASRPVGSAGNTIYF
TRBJ2-1	NA	TRBV7-2	TRBD2	TGTGCCAGCAGCTTAGATAGCGGGGGCACCTACAATGAGCAGTTCTTC	CASSLDSGGTYNEQFF
TRBJ2-5	NA	TRBV7-2	TRBD2	TGTGCCAGCAGCTTAGCGAAGGGGCGGGGGGAGACCCAGTACTTC	CASSLAKGRGETQYF
TRBJ1-2	NA	TRBV27	TRBD1	TGTGCCAGCAGTTCCACCGGGACAGTCTATGGCTACACCTTC	CASSSTGTVYGYTF
TRBJ2-3	NA	TRBV19	NA	TGTGCCAGTAGTATGTCGAGACTTCTCACAGATACGCAGTATTTT	CASSMSRLLTDTQYF
TRBJ2-7	NA	TRBV3-1/TRBV3-2	TRBD1	TGTGCCAGCAGCCAAGAAATGTTTACAGGGGTTCGCTTC	CASSQEMFTGVRF
TRBJ2-2	NA	TRBV15	NA	TGTGCCACCAGCTCTTCGACTTGGCGCGCGAACACCGGGGAGCTGTTTTTT	CATSSSTWRANTGELFF
TRBJ2-7	NA	TRBV9	TRBD2	TGTGCCAGCAGCGTAGCAAGCAGGGACTACCGAGTCCCCTACGAGCAGTACTTC	CASSVASRDYRVPYEQYF
TRBJ2-6	once	TRBV5-1	TRBD2	TGCGCCAGCAGCTTGGATTTGACTAGCGGGCTAGGCTCTGGGGCCAACGTCCTGACTTTC	CASSLDLTSGLGSGANVLTF
TRBJ2-7	NA	TRBV4-3	NA	TGCGCCAGCAGCCAAGATGCGAGAAGCTCCTACGAGCAGTACTTC	CASSQDARSSYEQYF
TRBJ2-3	NA	TRBV12-3/TRBV12-4	NA	TGTGCCAGCAGTTACACGGGAAATACGCAGTATTTT	CASSYTGNTQYF
TRBJ2-7	NA	TRBV15	NA	TGTGCCACCAGACCTGGGGGGCGGGAGTGGTTCGGCGAGCAGTACTTC	CATRPGGREWFGEQYF
TRBJ2-1	few	TRBV19	TRBD2	TGTGCCAGTAGTATAGTCCCTAGCGGGAATGAGCAGTTCTTC	CASSIVPSGNEQFF
TRBJ2-4	NA	TRBV5-5	TRBD1	TGTGCCAGCAGCTATGACAGGGGGGCCACTGGAAACATTCAGTACTTC	CASSYDRGATGNIQYF
TRBJ2-3	NA	TRBV7-9	NA	TGTGCCAGCAGCTTAGTCGAGGATACGCAGTATTTT	CASSLVEDTQYF
TRBJ2-7	NA	TRBV11-3	TRBD2	TGTGCCAGCAGCTACCGTGCTAGCGGGAACTACGAGCAGTACTTC	CASSYRASGNYEQYF
TRBJ1-6	NA	TRBV14	NA	TGTGCCAGCAGCCCAATACTTGATAATTCACCCCTCCACTTT	CASSPILDNSPLHF
TRBJ1-5	NA	TRBV7-6	TRBD1	TGTGCCAGCAGCCTGACAGGGAAACCCGATCAGCCCCAGCATTTT	CASSLTGKPDQPQHF
TRBJ2-2	NA	TRBV2	NA	TGTGCCAGCAGTGAAGTGGCGGCGGGATTGAACACCGGGGAGCTGTTTTTT	CASSEVAAGLNTGELFF
TRBJ1-5	NA	TRBV19	TRBD1	TGTGCCAGTAGTAAGGGACAGGGGGTTGGGCAGCCCCAGCATTTT	CASSKGQGVGQPQHF
TRBJ2-1	NA	TRBV6-6	TRBD2	TGTGCCACCTGGGGACTAGCGGGAGCCAATGAGCAGTTCTTC	CATWGLAGANEQFF
TRBJ2-7	few	TRBV19	NA	TGTGCCAGTAGTCCTGGGCGGGGATCCTACGAGCAGTACTTC	CASSPGRGSYEQYF
TRBJ2-3	NA	TRBV19	NA	TGTGCCAGTAGTTCCGAGGACACTGGATGGGCAGATACGCAGTATTTT	CASSSEDTGWADTQYF
TRBJ1-3	NA	TRBV30	TRBD1	TGTGCCTGGAGTGGACAGGGGGGCGGAAACACCATATATTTT	CAWSGQGGGNTIYF
TRBJ2-7	NA	TRBV7-2	TRBD2	TGTGCCAGCAGCTCCGGACTAGCGTACGAGCAGTACTTC	CASSSGLAYEQYF
TRBJ2-2	once	TRBV3-1/TRBV3-2	NA	TGTGCCAGCAGCCAGGGGGGACAGCTCACCGGGGAGCTGTTTTTT	CASSQGGQLTGELFF
TRBJ1-3	NA	TRBV3-1/TRBV3-2	NA	TGTGCCAGCAGCCAACCTGGAGGCACCATATATTTT	CASSQPGGTIYF
TRBJ2-7	NA	TRBV19	NA	TGTGCCAGTAGACAGGGTTTCAACGAGCAGTACTTC	CASRQGFNEQYF
TRBJ2-2	NA	TRBV2	NA	TGTGCCAGCAGTGATGATAGCATGGCCGGGGAGCTGTTTTTT	CASSDDSMAGELFF
TRBJ2-5	NA	TRBV7-2	NA	TGTGCCAGCAGCCTTGGACTACCTTCCCAAGAGACCCAGTACTTC	CASSLGLPSQETQYF
TRBJ2-1	once	TRBV29-1	TRBD1	TGCAGCGGTAGGGACAGGATATCCTACAATGAGCAGTTCTTC	CSGRDRISYNEQFF
TRBJ2-7	NA	TRBV18	TRBD2	TGTGCCAGCTCACCCCCCCTGACTAGCGGGAGGGCCTTGCACTACGAGCAGTACTTC	CASSPPLTSGRALHYEQYF
TRBJ1-4	NA	TRBV19	NA	TGTGCCAGTAGGCCGACGAACTACAATGAAAAACTGTTTTTT	CASRPTNYNEKLFF
TRBJ2-7	NA	TRBV27	TRBD2	TGTGCCAGCAGTCCGGGACTAGCGGGAGTGGAACAGTACTTC	CASSPGLAGVEQYF
TRBJ2-1	once	TRBV7-3	TRBD2	TGTGCCAGCGGCCCCACCCTAGCGGGAGGGAACAATGAGCAGTTCTTC	CASGPTLAGGNNEQFF
TRBJ2-2	NA	TRBV6-6	NA	TGTGCCGTAGGGGTGAACACCGGGGAGCTGTTTTTT	CAVGVNTGELFF
TRBJ2-7	NA	TRBV6-5	NA	TGTGCCAGCAGTTACTCAGGGACTGCTTCCTACGAGCAGTACTTC	CASSYSGTASYEQYF
TRBJ1-5	NA	TRBV9	TRBD1	TGTGCCAGCAGCGAGGGGGACAGGGGGTTTGGTCAGCCCCAGCATTTT	CASSEGDRGFGQPQHF
TRBJ2-5	NA	TRBV7-3	TRBD2	TGTGCCAGCAGTGCGGGACTAGCGGTCCAAGAGACCCAGTACTTC	CASSAGLAVQETQYF
TRBJ2-7	NA	TRBV6-5	TRBD2	TGTGCCAGCAGTTACTCGTCTAGCGGAGCCTACGAGCAGTACTTC	CASSYSSSGAYEQYF
TRBJ2-7	NA	TRBV19	NA	TGTGCCAGTAGTATATCACCAGTACCGACCTACGAGCAGTACTTC	CASSISPVPTYEQYF
TRBJ1-5	once	TRBV5-1	TRBD1	TGCGCCAGCAGCTTGGTGACAGGGGGCAATCAGCCCCAGCATTTT	CASSLVTGGNQPQHF
TRBJ1-1	NA	TRBV29-1	TRBD1	TGCAGCTACTCGGACAGGGGGAACACTGAAGCTTTCTTT	CSYSDRGNTEAFF
TRBJ1-2	NA	TRBV4-2	TRBD1	TGTGCCAGCAGCACAGACAGGGTGGACTATGGCTACACCTTC	CASSTDRVDYGYTF
TRBJ2-7	NA	TRBV27	TRBD2	TGTGCCAGCACCCCGGGGACTAGCGGCTTTGGCGAGCAGTACTTC	CASTPGTSGFGEQYF
TRBJ1-6	NA	TRBV13	TRBD1	TGTGCCAGCAGCTTAGCCGGGACAGGGGTGGGACCCCTCCACTTT	CASSLAGTGVGPLHF
TRBJ2-2	NA	TRBV7-7	NA	TGTGCTAGCAGCTCCGACCCTAGCGCCGGGGAGCTGTTTTTT	CASSSDPSAGELFF
TRBJ1-6	NA	TRBV25-1	NA	TGTGCCAGCAGACGGGAGTGGAGTTCACCCCTCCACTTT	CASRREWSSPLHF
TRBJ2-1	NA	TRBV5-5	TRBD2	TGTGCCAGCAGCTTGTCCCCAGGCCCGGGGGGCAATGAGCAGTTCTTC	CASSLSPGPGGNEQFF
TRBJ1-1	NA	TRBV7-2	NA	TGTGCCAGCAGCTTAGATCAGGGTCCCACTGAAGCTTTCTTT	CASSLDQGPTEAFF
TRBJ1-2	once	TRBV27	NA	TGTGCCAGCAGTCACAGATCCTCTAACTATGGCTACACCTTC	CASSHRSSNYGYTF
TRBJ2-1	NA	TRBV2	TRBD2	TGTGCCAGCAGCGTCGGGACTAGCGGGAGCATCGGTGAGCAGTTCTTC	CASSVGTSGSIGEQFF